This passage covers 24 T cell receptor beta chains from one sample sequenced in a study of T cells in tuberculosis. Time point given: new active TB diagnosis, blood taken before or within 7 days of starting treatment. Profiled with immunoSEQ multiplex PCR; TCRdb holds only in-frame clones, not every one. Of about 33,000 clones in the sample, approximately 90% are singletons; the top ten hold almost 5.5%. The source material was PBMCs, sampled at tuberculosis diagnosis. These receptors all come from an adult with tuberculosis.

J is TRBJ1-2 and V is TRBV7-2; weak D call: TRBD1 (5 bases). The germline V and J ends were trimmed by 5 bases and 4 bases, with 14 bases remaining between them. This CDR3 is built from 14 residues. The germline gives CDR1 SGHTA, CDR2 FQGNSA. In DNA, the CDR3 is TGTGCCAGCAGCAACTCCGGGGGAACCTATGGCTACACCTTC. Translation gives CASSNSGGTYGYTF.

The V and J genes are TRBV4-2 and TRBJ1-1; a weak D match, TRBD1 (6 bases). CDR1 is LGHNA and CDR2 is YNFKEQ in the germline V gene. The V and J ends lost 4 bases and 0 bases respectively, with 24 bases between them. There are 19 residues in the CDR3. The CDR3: CASSLSYGGTSWVNTEAFF. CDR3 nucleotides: TGTGCCAGCAGCCTTTCGTATGGGGGCACCTCGTGGGTGAACACTGAAGCTTTCTTT.

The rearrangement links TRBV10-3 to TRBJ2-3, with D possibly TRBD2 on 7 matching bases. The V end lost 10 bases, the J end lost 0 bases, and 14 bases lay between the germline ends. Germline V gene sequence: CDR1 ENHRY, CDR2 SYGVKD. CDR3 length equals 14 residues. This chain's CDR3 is CATWEGVSTDTQYF. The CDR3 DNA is TGTGCCACCTGGGAGGGGGTTAGCACAGATACGCAGTATTTT.

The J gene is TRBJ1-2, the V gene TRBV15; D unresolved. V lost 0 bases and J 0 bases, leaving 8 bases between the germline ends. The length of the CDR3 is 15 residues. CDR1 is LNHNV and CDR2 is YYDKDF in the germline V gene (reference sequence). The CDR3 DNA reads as TGTGCCACCAGCAGAGACAGGAAAGCTAACTATGGCTACACCTTC. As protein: CATSRDRKANYGYTF. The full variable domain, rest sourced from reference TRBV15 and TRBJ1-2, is DAMVIQNPRYQVTQFGKPVTLSCSQTLNHNVMYWYQQKSSQAPKLLFHYYDKDFNNEADTPDNFQSRRPNTSFCFLDIRSPGLGDTAMYLCATSRDRKANYGYTFGSGTRLTVV.

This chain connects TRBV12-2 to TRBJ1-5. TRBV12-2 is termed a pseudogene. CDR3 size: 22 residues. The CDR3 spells CASRPPVRHRLFNCYSNQPQHF. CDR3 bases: TGTGCAAGTCGCCCACCCGTTCGTCACAGACTATTTAATTGTTATAGCAATCAGCCCCAGCATTTT.

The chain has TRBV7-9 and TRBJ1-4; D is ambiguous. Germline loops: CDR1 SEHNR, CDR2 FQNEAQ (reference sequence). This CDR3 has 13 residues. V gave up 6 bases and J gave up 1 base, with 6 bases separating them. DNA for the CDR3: TGTGCCAGCAGTGAGGGAACTAATGAAAAACTGTTTTTT. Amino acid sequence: CASSEGTNEKLFF.

CDR3 amino acids: CASSPLRAGGTDTEAFF. The CDR3 DNA sequence: TGTGCCAGCAGCCCCCTGAGGGCAGGGGGTACGGACACTGAAGCTTTCTTT. The V and J genes are TRBV4-2 and TRBJ1-1; 7 nucleotides line up with TRBD1. This CDR3 has 17 amino acids. Germline trimming cut 4 bases from V and 3 bases from J; bases unmatched to any gene: 14. Germline V gene lookup returns CDR1 LGHNA and CDR2 YNFKEQ.

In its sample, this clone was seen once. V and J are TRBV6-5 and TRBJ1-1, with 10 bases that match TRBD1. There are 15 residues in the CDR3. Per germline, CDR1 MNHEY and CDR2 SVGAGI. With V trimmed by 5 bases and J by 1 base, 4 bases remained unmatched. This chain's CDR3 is CASSGTGAANTEAFF. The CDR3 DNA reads TGTGCCAGCAGTGGGACAGGGGCGGCGAACACTGAAGCTTTCTTT.

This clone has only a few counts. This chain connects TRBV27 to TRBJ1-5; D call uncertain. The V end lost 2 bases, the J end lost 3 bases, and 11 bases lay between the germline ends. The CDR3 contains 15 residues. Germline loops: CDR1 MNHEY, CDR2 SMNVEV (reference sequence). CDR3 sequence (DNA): TGTGCCAGCAGTTTAGGAGGGCTGAACAATCAGCCCCAGCATTTT. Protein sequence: CASSLGGLNNQPQHF.

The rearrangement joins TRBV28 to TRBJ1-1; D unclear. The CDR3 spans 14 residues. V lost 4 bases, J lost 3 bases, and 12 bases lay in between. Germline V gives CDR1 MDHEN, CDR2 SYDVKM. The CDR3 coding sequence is TGTGCCAGCAGTTACAGATTTTTCGACACTGAAGCTTTCTTT. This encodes CASSYRFFDTEAFF.

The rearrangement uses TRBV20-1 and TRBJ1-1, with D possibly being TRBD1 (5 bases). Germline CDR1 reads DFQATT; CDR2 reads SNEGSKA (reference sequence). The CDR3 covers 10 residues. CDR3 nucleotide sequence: TGCGGTTTTAGGGACTCAAGGGCTTTCTTT. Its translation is CGFRDSRAFF.

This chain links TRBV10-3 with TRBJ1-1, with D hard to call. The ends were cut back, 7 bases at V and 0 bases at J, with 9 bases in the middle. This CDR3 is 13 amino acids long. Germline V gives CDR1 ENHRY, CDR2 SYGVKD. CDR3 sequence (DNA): TGTGCCATCAACAGACAAATGAACACTGAAGCTTTCTTT. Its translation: CAINRQMNTEAFF.

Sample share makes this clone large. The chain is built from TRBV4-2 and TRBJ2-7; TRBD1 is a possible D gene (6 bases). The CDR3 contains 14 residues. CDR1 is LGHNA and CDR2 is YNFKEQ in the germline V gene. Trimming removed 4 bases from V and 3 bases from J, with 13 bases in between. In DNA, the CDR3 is TGTGCCAGCAGCCCTTCCAGGGGCCGCTACGAGCAGTACTTC. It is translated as CASSPSRGRYEQYF.

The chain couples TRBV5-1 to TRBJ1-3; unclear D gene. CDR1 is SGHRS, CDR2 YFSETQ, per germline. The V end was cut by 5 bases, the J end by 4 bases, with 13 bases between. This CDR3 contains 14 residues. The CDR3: CASRESRGGNTIYF. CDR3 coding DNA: TGCGCCAGCAGGGAGTCGAGAGGGGGAAACACCATATATTTT.

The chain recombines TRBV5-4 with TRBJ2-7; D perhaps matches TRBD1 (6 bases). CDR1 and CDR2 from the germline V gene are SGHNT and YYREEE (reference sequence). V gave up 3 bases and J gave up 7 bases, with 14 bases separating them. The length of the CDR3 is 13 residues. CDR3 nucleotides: TGTGCCAGCAGCTCACAGGGTCTAGGGGAGCAGTACTTC. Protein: CASSSQGLGEQYF. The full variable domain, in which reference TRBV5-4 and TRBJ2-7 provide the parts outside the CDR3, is ETGVTQSPTHLIKTRGQQVTLRCSSQSGHNTVSWYQQALGQGPQFIFQYYREEENGRGNFPPRFSGLQFPNYSSELNVNALELDDSALYLCASSSQGLGEQYFGPGTRLTVT.

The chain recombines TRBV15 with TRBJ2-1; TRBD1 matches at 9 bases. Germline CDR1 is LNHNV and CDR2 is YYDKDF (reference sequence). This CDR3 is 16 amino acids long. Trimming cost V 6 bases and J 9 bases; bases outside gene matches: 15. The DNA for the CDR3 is TGTGCCACCAGTAAGCCTCCGGGACAGGGCGGAGGTGAGCAGTTCTTC. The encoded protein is CATSKPPGQGGGEQFF. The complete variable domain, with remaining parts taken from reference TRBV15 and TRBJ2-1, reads DAMVIQNPRYQVTQFGKPVTLSCSQTLNHNVMYWYQQKSSQAPKLLFHYYDKDFNNEADTPDNFQSRRPNTSFCFLDIRSPGLGDTAMYLCATSKPPGQGGGEQFFGPGTRLTVL.

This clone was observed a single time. In DNA, the CDR3 is TGTGCCAGCAGTTACATAGTTGGGCGTCCCACAGATACGCAGTATTTT. Protein: CASSYIVGRPTDTQYF. J is TRBJ2-3 and V is TRBV6-6; D uncertain. Per the germline V gene, CDR1 is MNHNY and CDR2 is SVGAGI (reference sequence). Trimming removed 2 bases from V and 2 bases from J, with 14 bases in between. This CDR3 is 16 amino acids long.

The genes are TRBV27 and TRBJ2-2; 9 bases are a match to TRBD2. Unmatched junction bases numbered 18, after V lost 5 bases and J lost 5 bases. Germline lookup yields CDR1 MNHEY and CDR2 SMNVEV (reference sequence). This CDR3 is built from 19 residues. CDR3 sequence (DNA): TGTGCCAGCAGTGAGGCAAAGGCCGGGGCGGGGGGGCGGACCGGGGAGCTGTTTTTT. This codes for CASSEAKAGAGGRTGELFF.

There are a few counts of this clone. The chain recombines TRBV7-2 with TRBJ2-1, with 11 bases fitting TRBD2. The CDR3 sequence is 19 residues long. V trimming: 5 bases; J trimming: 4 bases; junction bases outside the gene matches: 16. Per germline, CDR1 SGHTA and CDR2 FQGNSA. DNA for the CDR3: TGTGCCAGCAGCCTACTTGGGCCCTCCGGGACTAGCGGATACAATGAGCAGTTCTTC. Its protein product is CASSLLGPSGTSGYNEQFF.

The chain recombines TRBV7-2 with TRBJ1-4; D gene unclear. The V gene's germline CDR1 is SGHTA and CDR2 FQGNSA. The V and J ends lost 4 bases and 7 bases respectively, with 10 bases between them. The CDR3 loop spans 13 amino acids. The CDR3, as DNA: TGTGCCAGCAGCTCTTACTCGGGTGAAAAACTGTTTTTT. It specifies CASSSYSGEKLFF.

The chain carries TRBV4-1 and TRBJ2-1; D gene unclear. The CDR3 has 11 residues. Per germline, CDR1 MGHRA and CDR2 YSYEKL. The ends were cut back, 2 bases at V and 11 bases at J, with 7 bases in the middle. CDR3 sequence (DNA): TGCGCCAGCAGCCAAAGCGAGAAGCAGTTCTTC. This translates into CASSQSEKQFF.

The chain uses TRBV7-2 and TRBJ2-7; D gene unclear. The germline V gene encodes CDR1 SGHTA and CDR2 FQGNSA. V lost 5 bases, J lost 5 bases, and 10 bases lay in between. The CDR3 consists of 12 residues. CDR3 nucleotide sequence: TGTGCCAGCAGCCCTAGGCTGGACGAGCAGTACTTC. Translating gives CASSPRLDEQYF. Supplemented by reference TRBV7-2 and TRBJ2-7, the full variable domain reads GAGVSQSPSNKVTEKGKDVELRCDPISGHTALYWYRQSLGQGLEFLIYFQGNSAPDKSGLPSDRFSAERTGGSVSTLTIQRTQQEDSAVYLCASSPRLDEQYFGPGTRLTVT.

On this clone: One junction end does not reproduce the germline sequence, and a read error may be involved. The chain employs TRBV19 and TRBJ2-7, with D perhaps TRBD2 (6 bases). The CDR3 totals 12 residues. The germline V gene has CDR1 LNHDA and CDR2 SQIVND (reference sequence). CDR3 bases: TGTGCCAGTAGTACAACTGGGGGGATTCAGCACTTC. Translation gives CASSTTGGIQHF.

In DNA, the CDR3 is TGTGCCAGCAGTTTAGGCCACACCGGGGAGCTGTTTTTT. This translates into CASSLGHTGELFF. V gene TRBV28 combines with J gene TRBJ2-2; D gene ambiguous. The V gene's germline CDR1 is MDHEN and CDR2 SYDVKM. Trimming pared 2 bases from V and 3 bases from J, leaving 4 bases between. The CDR3 extends over 13 amino acids.